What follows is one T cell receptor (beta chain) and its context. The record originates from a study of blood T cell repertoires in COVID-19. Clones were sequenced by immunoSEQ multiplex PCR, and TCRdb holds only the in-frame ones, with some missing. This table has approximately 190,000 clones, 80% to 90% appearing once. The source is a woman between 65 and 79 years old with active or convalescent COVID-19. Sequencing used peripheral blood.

Here the CDR3 DNA reads TGTGCCAGTAAAACGGGACTCCTCTCTGGGGCCAACGTCCTGACTTTC. Amino acid sequence: CASKTGLLSGANVLTF. The chain has TRBV2 and TRBJ2-6, with D possibly matching TRBD2 (6 bases). This CDR3 contains 16 residues. The germline V and J ends were trimmed by 9 bases and 0 bases, with 15 bases remaining between them. Germline values: CDR1 SNHLY, CDR2 FYNNEI.